This TCR beta chain appears in the sequencing data of a study of blood T cell repertoires in COVID-19. Study information: PBMCs, B-cell-depleted T cells, or T cells were the source of the cDNA or gDNA that made up the material.

TCRdb's copy holds only in-frame clones and misses some; the assay was immunoSEQ multiplex PCR. The repertoire holds 120,000 or so clones, with around 87% as singletons. The V and J ends lost 5 bases and 2 bases, in that order; junction bases with no gene match: 10. Germline V CDR1 and CDR2: MGHRA, YSYEKL. CDR3 length equals 16 residues. Sample: peripheral blood. This clonotype was obtained from a man aged 70 or older with active or convalescent COVID-19. The chain recombines TRBV4-1 with TRBJ2-7, with 9 bases matching TRBD1. The CDR3 sequence: CASSSGQGPIPYEQYF. Written as DNA, the CDR3 is TGCGCCAGCAGCTCCGGACAGGGGCCGATTCCCTACGAGCAGTACTTC.